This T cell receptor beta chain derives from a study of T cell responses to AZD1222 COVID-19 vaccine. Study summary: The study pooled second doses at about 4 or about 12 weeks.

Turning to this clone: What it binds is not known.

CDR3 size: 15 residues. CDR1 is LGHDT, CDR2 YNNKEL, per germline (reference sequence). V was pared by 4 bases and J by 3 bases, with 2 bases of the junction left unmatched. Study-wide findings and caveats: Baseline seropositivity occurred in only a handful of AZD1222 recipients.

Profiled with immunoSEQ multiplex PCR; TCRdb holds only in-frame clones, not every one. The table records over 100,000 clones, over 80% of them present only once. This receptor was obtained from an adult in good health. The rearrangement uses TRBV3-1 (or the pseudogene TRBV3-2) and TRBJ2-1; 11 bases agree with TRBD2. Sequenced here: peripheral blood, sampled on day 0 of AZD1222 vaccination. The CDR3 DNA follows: TGTGCCAGCAGCCCTAGCGGGGGGTTCTACAATGAGCAGTTCTTC. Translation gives CASSPSGGFYNEQFF.